These 3 T cell receptor beta chains were all obtained from the same sample, sequenced in a study of T cell repertoires and HLA-DP antigens. The antigens these receptors bind are not known. Produced via immunoSEQ multiplex PCR; TCRdb's table is partial and in-frame only. The sample gives some 110,000 clones, about 91% of which show up once; less than 0.35% is in the top ten. The sequencing sample was made of CD4+ T cells from PBMCs. The receptors were gathered from a woman aged 18-29 years in good health and CMV-seronegative.

The gene calls are TRBV6-5 and TRBJ1-2; no clear D gene. The CDR3 has 14 amino acids. V lost 0 bases, J lost 2 bases, and 7 bases lay in between. Germline V lookup: CDR1 MNHEY, CDR2 SVGAGI. The CDR3 sequence is CASSYSGENYGYTF. Here the CDR3 DNA reads TGTGCCAGCAGTTACTCGGGCGAGAACTATGGCTACACCTTC.

This sequence joins TRBV5-1 and TRBJ1-4; 7 bases match TRBD1. CDR3 size: 15 residues. J was trimmed by 8 bases and V by 0 bases; bases with no gene match: 7. Germline V CDR1 and CDR2: SGHRS, YFSETQ. This CDR3 reads CASSLEGKGAEKLFF. The CDR3 coding sequence is TGCGCCAGCAGCTTGGAAGGCAAGGGGGCGGAAAAACTGTTTTTT.

This clone turned up a few times. The sample has other DNA sequences that encode this CDR3 too. The chain recombines TRBV9 with TRBJ2-5; the D gene is possibly TRBD1 (6 bases). The CDR3 is made up of 14 amino acids. Deletions cut 4 bases from V and 2 bases from J, with 12 bases between. Germline V lookup: CDR1 SGDLS, CDR2 YYNGEE. Here the CDR3 reads CASSLGTLQETQYF. The CDR3 DNA reads TGTGCCAGCAGCCTTGGGACATTACAAGAGACCCAGTACTTC.